Each of the 2 T cell receptor beta chains below was sequenced from the same sample in a study of blood T cell repertoires in COVID-19. TCRdb keeps only in-frame clones here, not all; method: immunoSEQ multiplex PCR. The sample yields hundreds of thousands of clones, around 82% seen once. Sequencing was carried out using peripheral blood. The receptors come from a human donor in a cohort sampled during active COVID-19.

This chain uses TRBV7-2 with TRBJ1-4; TRBD1 aligns across 10 bases. After removal of 5 bases from V and 12 bases from J, the junction contained 6 bases not matched to a gene. From germline, CDR1 is SGHTA and CDR2 FQGNSA. The length of the CDR3 is 13 residues. Here the CDR3 reads CASSLDRGRELFF. The CDR3 DNA is TGTGCCAGCAGCCTTGACAGGGGGCGGGAACTGTTTTTT. The full variable domain, its missing parts supplied by reference TRBV7-2 and TRBJ1-4, is GAGVSQSPSNKVTEKGKDVELRCDPISGHTALYWYRQSLGQGLEFLIYFQGNSAPDKSGLPSDRFSAERTGGSVSTLTIQRTQQEDSAVYLCASSLDRGRELFFGSGTQLSVL.

The genes are TRBV4-1 and TRBJ2-3, with 7 bases matching TRBD2. In germline, CDR1 is MGHRA, CDR2 YSYEKL. The CDR3 sequence is 14 residues long. Trimming cost V 0 bases and J 9 bases; bases outside gene matches: 6. The CDR3 loop is CASSQEGTGGTQYF. The CDR3 DNA follows: TGCGCCAGCAGCCAAGAGGGGACGGGGGGAACGCAGTATTTT.